The entry below gives a single TCR beta chain sequence along with its context. The sample is drawn from a study of blood T cell repertoires in COVID-19. For the study at large: Acute and convalescent COVID-19 specimens originated in the United States, Italy and Spain. PBMCs, B-cell-depleted T cells, or T cells were the source of the cDNA or gDNA that made up the material.

Sequencing was performed with immunoSEQ multiplex PCR; in TCRdb, only in-frame clones are kept and a portion is missing. The table shows 15,000 to 20,000 clones, with approximately 86% occurring only once. Input material: peripheral blood. The sequence derives from a man between 65 and 85 years old with acute or convalescent COVID-19.

CDR3 DNA: TGTGCCAGCACCCCGACTAGCGGAAGCACAGATACGCAGTATTTT. Amino acids: CASTPTSGSTDTQYF. V and J are TRBV5-4 and TRBJ2-3; 9 nucleotides line up with TRBD2. The germline CDR1 and CDR2 sequences are SGHNT and YYREEE (reference sequence). Germline trimming cut 6 bases from V and 0 bases from J; bases unmatched to any gene: 5. CDR3 length: 15 amino acids.